These T cell receptor beta chains were read from a single sample in a study of brain metastases from non-small cell lung cancer. Sequencing was performed with immunoSEQ multiplex PCR; in TCRdb, only in-frame clones are kept and a portion is missing. The sample includes approximately 1,600 clones, roughly 93% seen only once; the top ten take 2.2%. Sequencing was done on a sample of tissue from a brain metastasis. These receptors were obtained from a donor at least 40 years old with non-small cell lung cancer. Each CDR3 is given with its conserved first and last residue. Fields, in order: V gene, D gene, J gene, clone size, CDR3 DNA, CDR3 protein. D genes are given only for firm matches. Where a row states a size, it is once, few, many or the class of an expanded clone; other rows omit it.

V gene: TRBV2; D gene: TRBD1; J gene: TRBJ2-7; clone size: -; CDR3 DNA: TGTGCCAGCAGTGAGGAGGGACAGGGACGTTACGAGCAGTACTTC; CDR3 protein: CASSEEGQGRYEQYF
V gene: TRBV3-1/TRBV3-2; D gene: -; J gene: TRBJ2-5; clone size: once; CDR3 DNA: TGTGCCAGCAGCCAGCCGGACCTCGGGGAGACCCAGTACTTC; CDR3 protein: CASSQPDLGETQYF
V gene: TRBV14; D gene: TRBD1; J gene: TRBJ1-1; clone size: -; CDR3 DNA: TGTGCCAGCAGCCAAGGACAGGGGGCTGTCGCTTTCTTT; CDR3 protein: CASSQGQGAVAFF
V gene: TRBV9; D gene: -; J gene: TRBJ1-1; clone size: -; CDR3 DNA: TGTGCCAGCAGCGTAGGGGGGGTTTCTGAAGCTTTCTTT; CDR3 protein: CASSVGGVSEAFF
V gene: TRBV29-1; D gene: TRBD1; J gene: TRBJ1-3; clone size: -; CDR3 DNA: TGCAGCGTTGAAGATCGGGACAGGCTCTCTGGAAACACCATATATTTT; CDR3 protein: CSVEDRDRLSGNTIYF
V gene: TRBV25-1; D gene: -; J gene: TRBJ2-3; clone size: -; CDR3 DNA: TGTGCCAGCAGCCGGGGCACAGATACGCAGTATTTT; CDR3 protein: CASSRGTDTQYF
V gene: TRBV24-1; D gene: -; J gene: TRBJ1-2; clone size: -; CDR3 DNA: TGTGCCACCAGTGGAGGGGAAAAACAGGGAGTAGCTAACTATGGCTACACCTTC; CDR3 protein: CATSGGEKQGVANYGYTF
V gene: TRBV7-2; D gene: TRBD1; J gene: TRBJ1-2; clone size: -; CDR3 DNA: TGTGCCAGCGGGGACAGGGGTGCTATGCACTATGGCTACACCTTC; CDR3 protein: CASGDRGAMHYGYTF
V gene: TRBV5-1; D gene: -; J gene: TRBJ2-2; clone size: -; CDR3 DNA: TGCGCCAGCATCCCCGGGTGGTCGGACACCGGGGAGCTGTTTTTT; CDR3 protein: CASIPGWSDTGELFF
V gene: TRBV27; D gene: -; J gene: TRBJ1-1; clone size: -; CDR3 DNA: TGTGCCAGCAGTTTACAGGGACGCACTGAAGCTTTCTTT; CDR3 protein: CASSLQGRTEAFF
V gene: TRBV6-6; D gene: -; J gene: TRBJ1-3; clone size: -; CDR3 DNA: TGTGCCAGCAGTTACTCACTGGGGGCAGGTGGAAACACCATATATTTT; CDR3 protein: CASSYSLGAGGNTIYF
V gene: TRBV19; D gene: -; J gene: TRBJ1-6; clone size: once; CDR3 DNA: TGTGCCAGTAGACCCAGGCAAAATTCGCCCCTCCACTTT; CDR3 protein: CASRPRQNSPLHF
V gene: TRBV7-2; D gene: TRBD2; J gene: TRBJ2-5; clone size: -; CDR3 DNA: TGTGCCAGCAGCTTGGGACTAGCGGGGGAGGCCCGTTACTTC; CDR3 protein: CASSLGLAGEARYF
V gene: TRBV30; D gene: TRBD1; J gene: TRBJ1-5; clone size: -; CDR3 DNA: TGTGCCTGGAGCGAAGGGGGCAGGCCCCAGCATTTT; CDR3 protein: CAWSEGGRPQHF
V gene: TRBV6-2/TRBV6-3; D gene: -; J gene: TRBJ2-2; clone size: -; CDR3 DNA: TGTGCCAGCAGTTACCAGGACACCGGGGAGCTGTTTTTT; CDR3 protein: CASSYQDTGELFF
V gene: TRBV2; D gene: -; J gene: TRBJ1-2; clone size: -; CDR3 DNA: TGTGCCAGCATCCGGGATAGGGGGAGCTTTAACTATGGCTACACCTTC; CDR3 protein: CASIRDRGSFNYGYTF
V gene: TRBV18; D gene: TRBD1; J gene: TRBJ1-5; clone size: -; CDR3 DNA: TGTGCCAGCTCGGAGACAGGGGGTAATCAGCCCCAGCATTTT; CDR3 protein: CASSETGGNQPQHF
V gene: TRBV5-4; D gene: TRBD1; J gene: TRBJ1-6; clone size: -; CDR3 DNA: TGTGCCAGCAGCCCCGACCGGGACAGGGGACGGGGTTCACCCCTCCATTTT; CDR3 protein: CASSPDRDRGRGSPLHF
V gene: TRBV12-3/TRBV12-4; D gene: TRBD1; J gene: TRBJ2-1; clone size: -; CDR3 DNA: TGTGCCAGCAGTTGGGACAGGGGAGGAGAGCAGTTCTTC; CDR3 protein: CASSWDRGGEQFF
V gene: TRBV6-5; D gene: TRBD2; J gene: TRBJ2-7; clone size: -; CDR3 DNA: TGTGCCAGCAGTTACTTGCGGGGGGGCTCCTACGAGCAGTACTTC; CDR3 protein: CASSYLRGGSYEQYF
V gene: TRBV4-3; D gene: -; J gene: TRBJ1-6; clone size: -; CDR3 DNA: TGCGCCAGCAGCCAAGACAGGGGTGATCCCCTCCACTTT; CDR3 protein: CASSQDRGDPLHF
V gene: TRBV4-1; D gene: TRBD1; J gene: TRBJ2-1; clone size: -; CDR3 DNA: TGCGCCAGCAGCCACGTCGGGACAGGACACAATGAGCAGTTCTTC; CDR3 protein: CASSHVGTGHNEQFF
V gene: TRBV5-6; D gene: -; J gene: TRBJ1-1; clone size: -; CDR3 DNA: TGTGCCAGCAGCTTGTATAGGGAAGCTTTCTTT; CDR3 protein: CASSLYREAFF
V gene: TRBV4-3; D gene: -; J gene: TRBJ1-2; clone size: -; CDR3 DNA: TGCGCCAGCAGCCAAGATGGGCAGGTCTATGGCTACACCTTC; CDR3 protein: CASSQDGQVYGYTF
V gene: TRBV7-8; D gene: TRBD1; J gene: TRBJ1-2; clone size: -; CDR3 DNA: TGTGCCAGCAGCTCAGAATGGACAGGGGTGACTAACTATGGCTACACCTTC; CDR3 protein: CASSSEWTGVTNYGYTF
V gene: TRBV7-8; D gene: TRBD2; J gene: TRBJ2-5; clone size: once; CDR3 DNA: TGTGCCAGCAGCTTATGGGGAGGGGAGACCCAGTACTTC; CDR3 protein: CASSLWGGETQYF
V gene: TRBV28; D gene: -; J gene: TRBJ1-5; clone size: -; CDR3 DNA: TGTGCCAGCAGTTCAGGGCTGGGGCAGCCCCAGCATTTT; CDR3 protein: CASSSGLGQPQHF
V gene: TRBV2; D gene: -; J gene: TRBJ1-5; clone size: -; CDR3 DNA: TGTGCCAGCAGTGAAGCGGGGGTGGTCCATAGCAATCAGCCCCAGCATTTT; CDR3 protein: CASSEAGVVHSNQPQHF
V gene: TRBV5-1; D gene: -; J gene: TRBJ1-1; clone size: -; CDR3 DNA: TGCGCCAGCAGCGCGACAGCTATGAACACTGAAGCTTTCTTT; CDR3 protein: CASSATAMNTEAFF
V gene: TRBV4-3; D gene: -; J gene: TRBJ1-4; clone size: -; CDR3 DNA: TGCGCCAGCAGCCTGGAACGATTCGAAGGCGAAAAACTGTTTTTT; CDR3 protein: CASSLERFEGEKLFF
V gene: TRBV14; D gene: -; J gene: TRBJ2-3; clone size: -; CDR3 DNA: TGTGCCAGCAGCCGACAGCTGAGCACAGATACGCAGTATTTT; CDR3 protein: CASSRQLSTDTQYF
V gene: TRBV21-1; D gene: -; J gene: TRBJ1-1; clone size: once; CDR3 DNA: TGTGCCAGCAGCCACCCTGAACCGGGACCGCAGTCTTTCTTT; CDR3 protein: CASSHPEPGPQSFF
V gene: TRBV7-2; D gene: -; J gene: TRBJ1-1; clone size: -; CDR3 DNA: TGTGCCAGCAGCTTAATGCAGGTCGGGACTGAAGCTTTCTTT; CDR3 protein: CASSLMQVGTEAFF
V gene: TRBV15; D gene: -; J gene: TRBJ1-5; clone size: -; CDR3 DNA: TGTGCCACCAGCAGAGATCTGAGTGGGGGGAGACAGCATTTT; CDR3 protein: CATSRDLSGGRQHF
V gene: TRBV5-1; D gene: TRBD1; J gene: TRBJ1-1; clone size: -; CDR3 DNA: TGCGCCAGCAGCTTGGGACAGGGGGGTTGGAACACTGAAGCTTTCTTT; CDR3 protein: CASSLGQGGWNTEAFF
V gene: TRBV28; D gene: -; J gene: TRBJ2-2; clone size: -; CDR3 DNA: TGTGCCAGCAGTGAGACGAAGACGAACACCGGGGAGCTGTTTTTT; CDR3 protein: CASSETKTNTGELFF
V gene: TRBV15; D gene: -; J gene: TRBJ1-3; clone size: -; CDR3 DNA: TGTGCCACCAGCAGTGGCTCCTCTGGAAACACCATATATTTT; CDR3 protein: CATSSGSSGNTIYF
V gene: TRBV28; D gene: -; J gene: TRBJ2-2; clone size: once; CDR3 DNA: TGTGCCAGCAGTTTATTAGGGAGCTACACCGGGGAGCTGTTTTTT; CDR3 protein: CASSLLGSYTGELFF
V gene: TRBV18; D gene: TRBD1; J gene: TRBJ1-3; clone size: once; CDR3 DNA: TGTGCCAGCTCACCCACCACCGACAGGGACGCTGGAAACACCATATATTTT; CDR3 protein: CASSPTTDRDAGNTIYF
V gene: TRBV5-1; D gene: -; J gene: TRBJ2-7; clone size: -; CDR3 DNA: TGCGCCAGCAGCTTGTCGGCTAGAAGCTACGAGCAGTACTTC; CDR3 protein: CASSLSARSYEQYF
V gene: TRBV24-1; D gene: TRBD1; J gene: TRBJ1-4; clone size: -; CDR3 DNA: TGTGCCACGAGTATGACAGGGGGAGGTGAAAAACTGTTTTTT; CDR3 protein: CATSMTGGGEKLFF
V gene: TRBV4-3; D gene: -; J gene: TRBJ1-1; clone size: -; CDR3 DNA: TGCGCCAGCAGCCAGGCCGTTCTACAGGTGAACACTGAAGCTTTCTTT; CDR3 protein: CASSQAVLQVNTEAFF